This entry concerns a single T cell receptor beta chain. cDNA reverse transcribed from extracted RNA served as the sequencing template. Only in-frame clones appear in the TCRdb table, and some are missing; sequencing was by immunoSEQ multiplex PCR. This sample has about 30,000 clones, with more than 55% found just once. This sample was included in a study of CD8+ T cells in alopecia areata. The germline V gene encodes CDR1 SEHNR and CDR2 FQNEAQ (reference sequence). The CDR3 contains 16 residues. V dropped 5 bases and J dropped 6; count of bases not matched to a gene: 8. The chain uses TRBV7-9 and TRBJ2-2, with 11 bases aligning to TRBD2. Sequenced input: NKG2D-high CD8+ T cells sorted from blood. The sequence was obtained from a human donor with alopecia areata. The CDR3 DNA is TGTGCCAGCAGCCCGGTAGCGGGGGGGAATGCCGGGGAGCTGTTTTTT. It codes for CASSPVAGGNAGELFF.